The rows below give T cell receptor beta chains drawn from one sample of a study of T-cell reconstitution after alpha-beta-depleted transplantation in children. One entry per CDR3 protein, called by TCRdb with MiXCR from the PCR reads. The sample lists 450,000 to 600,000 distinct CDR3 sequences, 18% occurring once. Sequencing was performed on PBMCs from the stem cell graft donor, taken from the stem cell graft. The receptors derive from a human donor who donated a stem cell graft to a child with acute lymphoblastic leukemia. The CDR3 runs from the conserved cysteine through the conserved F or W. The D gene is left open where the match is weak. Only some rows state a clone size, as once, few, many or a class for expanded clones.

>TRBJ2-7|few|.|TRBV5-1
TGCGCCAGCAGCTTGGGGAAGGTGGTAACCTACGAGCAGTACTTC
CASSLGKVVTYEQYF
>TRBJ1-6|.|.|TRBV3-1
TGTGCCAGCAGCCAAGATGAGGGGGATTACTCACCCCTCCACTTT
CASSQDEGDYSPLHF
>TRBJ1-2|.|.|TRBV7-6
TGTGCCAGCAGCTTAGAGGAGAACTATGGCTACACCTTC
CASSLEENYGYTF
>TRBJ1-2|few|.|TRBV20-1
TGCAGCCCGGGACGAGTCGACTATGGCTACACCTTC
CSPGRVDYGYTF
>TRBJ2-1|few|TRBD2|TRBV3-1
TGTGCCAGCAGCCGACCTACTAGCGGGAGGGCCCGCAATGAGCAGTTCTTC
CASSRPTSGRARNEQFF
>TRBJ2-3|.|TRBD1|TRBV15
TGTGCCGCCGGCCCGCAGGGGGCGAATACGCAGTATTTT
CAAGPQGANTQYF
>TRBJ2-1|.|.|TRBV7-9
TGTGCCAGCAGCTTAGGCTGGGCGCAGGGTCGCTACAATGAGCAGTTCTTC
CASSLGWAQGRYNEQFF
>TRBJ2-3|few|TRBD2|TRBV5-1
TGCGCCAGCAGCGTTACTAGCGGAGCTAGCACAGATACGCAGTATTTT
CASSVTSGASTDTQYF
>TRBJ2-7|few|TRBD1|TRBV29-1
TGCAGCGGGATTGGGACAGGGGACAACTACGAGCAGTACTTC
CSGIGTGDNYEQYF
>TRBJ2-1|.|.|TRBV27
TGTGCCAGCAGTCCGGGACTTCGCAATGAGCAGTTCTTC
CASSPGLRNEQFF
>TRBJ2-7|few|TRBD1|TRBV12-3/TRBV12-4
TGTGCCAGCAGTAGAGGACAGGGGAAGCGCGAGCAGTACTTC
CASSRGQGKREQYF
>TRBJ2-7|.|.|TRBV6-5
TGTGCCAGCAGTTCACTCCAGTGGGAGCGATCCTACGAGCAGTACTTC
CASSSLQWERSYEQYF
>TRBJ1-5|.|.|TRBV20-1
TGCAGTGCTAGGCCCACAGGTTATAGCAATCAGCCCCAGCATTTT
CSARPTGYSNQPQHF
>TRBJ2-2|.|TRBD1|TRBV7-3
TGTGCCAGCACCTCAAGAGGGTCAGCCCGACAGGGAATTTCGAACACCGGGGAGCTGTTTTTT
CASTSRGSARQGISNTGELFF
>TRBJ2-7|.|.|TRBV4-2
TGTGCCATCAGCCCGTTCCACTCCTACGAGCAGTACTTC
CAISPFHSYEQYF
>TRBJ1-4|.|.|TRBV30
TGTGCCTGGGGGACACGCGAAAAACTGTTTTTT
CAWGTREKLFF
>TRBJ2-1|.|.|TRBV20-1
TGCAGTGCTAGCTACGGGAGCTCCTACAATGAGCAGTTCTTC
CSASYGSSYNEQFF
>TRBJ2-1|few|.|TRBV20-1
TGCAGTGCTAGAAATTATGAGGGCAATGAGCAGTTCTTC
CSARNYEGNEQFF
>TRBJ2-3|.|TRBD2|TRBV28
TGTGCCAGCAGTGGACTAGCGGTCTCAGATACGCAGTATTTT
CASSGLAVSDTQYF
>TRBJ1-6|.|TRBD1|TRBV5-1
TGCGCCAGCAGCCAGGGGGTCTCACCCCTCCACTTT
CASSQGVSPLHF
>TRBJ2-2|few|TRBD2|TRBV30
TGTGCCTGCCCCGCGACTAGCGGACTTGCGAACACCGGGGAGCTGTTTTTT
CACPATSGLANTGELFF
>TRBJ2-3|few|TRBD1|TRBV18
TGTGCCAGCTCATCAGGGACAGTCACAGATACGCAGTATTTT
CASSSGTVTDTQYF
>TRBJ2-4|.|.|TRBV6-1
TGTGCCAGCATCCTGGGCGGGGGCAACCCAAACATTCAGTACTTC
CASILGGGNPNIQYF
>TRBJ1-1|few|.|TRBV30
TGTGCCTGGAGTGTACTGACGAACACTGAAGCTTTCTTT
CAWSVLTNTEAFF
>TRBJ2-2|few|TRBD2|TRBV5-6
TGTGCCAGCAGCTTTGGACTAGCAGCAGGGGAGCTGTTTTTT
CASSFGLAAGELFF
>TRBJ2-1|few|TRBD2|TRBV20-1
TGCAGTGCTAAAGGTTTAAGCGGGAGGGCCTCCAATGAGCAGTTCTTC
CSAKGLSGRASNEQFF
>TRBJ1-5|few|TRBD1|TRBV5-1
TGCGCCAGCAGCGCGCTGTACAGGGGTCCTTCTGGTCAGCCCCAGCATTTT
CASSALYRGPSGQPQHF
>TRBJ2-7|few|TRBD1|TRBV4-1
TGCGCCAGCAGCCAATTGACAGGGGGCCCCTACGAGCAGTACTTC
CASSQLTGGPYEQYF
>TRBJ1-1|many|TRBD1|TRBV5-1
TGCGCCAGCAGCAATCCGGGACAGGGGGCGGCGAGCACTGAAGCTTTCTTT
CASSNPGQGAASTEAFF
>TRBJ2-7|.|TRBD2|TRBV5-4
TGTGCCAGCAGAAACGACCTCGGGGGAGGGAGGGGTTACGAGCAGTACTTC
CASRNDLGGGRGYEQYF